Described below is a single TCR beta chain sequence and its context. Its cognate antigen is unknown. The CDR3 has 18 amino acids. CDR1 SGHRS and CDR2 YFSETQ come from the germline V gene. This sample is part of a study of T cells expressing NK-cell markers. Study-wide points: A handful of donors showed these clonotypes also leading the CD3+CD56-NKG2C+ fraction.

From the 5' RACE reads, TCRdb lists one entry per CDR3 protein and no DNA. The sample has some 390,000 distinct CDR3 sequences. What was sequenced was blood T cells: a sorted CD56 or NKG2C T cell subset, CD4+ or CD8+ T cells, or bulk PBMC T cells (not recorded which). The V call is TRBV5-1, the J call TRBJ2-3; TCRdb's D call, TRBD2, is unchecked because there is no DNA. This clonotype was obtained from a woman in her forties or fifties in good health. CDR3 amino acids: CASSPEGRRGREGDTQYF. The full variable domain, with the rest looked up from reference TRBV5-1 and TRBJ2-3, is KAGVTQTPRYLIKTRGQQVTLSCSPISGHRSVSWYQQTPGQGLQFLFEYFSETQRNKGNFPGRFSGRQFSNSRSEMNVSTLELGDSALYLCASSPEGRRGREGDTQYFGPGTRLTVL.